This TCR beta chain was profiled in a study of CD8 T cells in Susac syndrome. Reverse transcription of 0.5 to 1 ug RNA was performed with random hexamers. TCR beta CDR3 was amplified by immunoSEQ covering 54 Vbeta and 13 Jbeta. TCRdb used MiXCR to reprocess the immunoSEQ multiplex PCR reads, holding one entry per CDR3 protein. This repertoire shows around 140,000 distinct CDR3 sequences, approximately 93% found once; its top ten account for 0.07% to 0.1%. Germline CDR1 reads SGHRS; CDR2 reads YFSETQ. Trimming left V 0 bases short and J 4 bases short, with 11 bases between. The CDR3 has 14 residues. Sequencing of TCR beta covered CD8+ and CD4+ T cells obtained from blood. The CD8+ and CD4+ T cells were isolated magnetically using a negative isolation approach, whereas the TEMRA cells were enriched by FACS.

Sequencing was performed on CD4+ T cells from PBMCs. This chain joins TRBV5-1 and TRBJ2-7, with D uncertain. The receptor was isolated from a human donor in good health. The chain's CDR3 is CASSLEQWMYEQYF. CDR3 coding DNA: TGCGCCAGCAGCTTGGAACAGTGGATGTACGAGCAGTACTTC.